The 12 T cell receptor beta chains reported below all come from one sample, sequenced in a study of blood T cell repertoires in COVID-19. Assay: immunoSEQ multiplex PCR; the TCRdb copy retains only in-frame clones and omits some. The sample lists roughly 380,000 clones, around 85% seen once, with 3% to 4% in the top ten. Source material: peripheral blood. The origin of the receptors is a woman between 18 and 30 years old with acute or convalescent COVID-19.

The chain links TRBV5-5 to TRBJ2-7, with D possibly being TRBD2 (6 bases). The germline gives CDR1 SGHKS, CDR2 YYEKEE (reference sequence). The CDR3 consists of 13 residues. Between the trimmed V and J ends, which lost 2 bases and 5 bases, there was a span of 11 bases. CDR3 in amino acids: CASSFPSGDEQYF. CDR3 in DNA: TGTGCCAGCAGCTTCCCCTCGGGAGACGAGCAGTACTTC.

This sequence joins TRBV7-2 and TRBJ2-1; 10 nucleotides align to TRBD2. This CDR3 contains 15 residues. CDR1 and CDR2 from the germline V gene are SGHTA and FQGNSA. The V gene end was trimmed by 2 bases and the J gene end by 9 bases; junction bases not matched to a gene: 7. This CDR3 is CASSLKAGGRAEQFF. The DNA for the CDR3 is TGTGCCAGCAGCTTAAAAGCGGGAGGGCGAGCTGAGCAGTTCTTC.

The chain couples TRBV5-5 to TRBJ2-1; D might be TRBD2 (5 bases). Trimming cost V 4 bases and J 8 bases, with 10 bases left between them. Germline V lookup: CDR1 SGHKS, CDR2 YYEKEE (reference sequence). This CDR3 comprises 12 residues. The CDR3 reads CASSRTGYEQFF. CDR3 sequence (DNA): TGTGCCAGCAGCCGGACGGGGTATGAGCAGTTCTTC.

V gene TRBV25-1 combines with J gene TRBJ1-1; tentative D call: TRBD1 (6 bases). Germline V gene data show CDR1 as MGHDK and CDR2 as SYGVNS. Between the trimmed V and J ends, which lost 2 bases and 1 base, there was a span of 14 bases. The CDR3 has 16 amino acids. The CDR3: CASSELSGGANTEAFF. Written as DNA, the CDR3 is TGTGCCAGCAGTGAACTTTCCGGGGGGGCGAACACTGAAGCTTTCTTT.

This clone showed up just a few times. This sequence joins TRBV12-5 and TRBJ1-5; D gene ambiguous. There are 12 residues in the CDR3. The V gene's germline CDR1 is LGHNT and CDR2 FRNRAP. V was pared by 6 bases and J by 6 bases, with 9 bases between. The CDR3 region has the DNA TGTGCTAGTGGGAGCCCGGTTCAGCCCCAGCATTTT. It is translated as CASGSPVQPQHF.

The chain couples TRBV9 to TRBJ2-7; D ambiguous. Germline V CDR1 and CDR2: SGDLS, YYNGEE. This CDR3 is built from 15 residues. Deletions cut 3 bases from V and 3 bases from J, with 16 bases between. DNA of the CDR3: TGTGCCAGCAGCGAGACCGGGTCCGACCACTACGAGCAGTACTTC. This codes for CASSETGSDHYEQYF.

This chain links TRBV9 with TRBJ2-6; weak D call: TRBD1 (6 bases). This CDR3 has 17 residues. The germline CDR1 and CDR2 sequences are SGDLS and YYNGEE. V lost 3 bases and J lost 2, with 15 bases in between. The CDR3 protein is CASSASGQLAGANVLTF. The CDR3 nucleotides read TGTGCCAGCAGCGCCTCCGGACAGCTCGCTGGGGCCAACGTCCTGACTTTC. The full variable domain, its missing parts supplied by reference TRBV9 and TRBJ2-6, is DSGVTQTPKHLITATGQRVTLRCSPRSGDLSVYWYQQSLDQGLQFLIQYYNGEERAKGNILERFSAQQFPDLHSELNLSSLELGDSALYFCASSASGQLAGANVLTFGAGSRLTVL.

The chain has TRBV14 and TRBJ1-2, with D perhaps matching TRBD1 (5 bases). This CDR3 comprises 16 residues. Trimming stripped 0 bases from V and 5 bases from J, with 16 bases between. From germline, CDR1 is SGHDN and CDR2 FVKESK. The CDR3 sequence: CASSQEVQGVSYGYTF. The CDR3 DNA sequence: TGTGCCAGCAGCCAAGAGGTCCAGGGTGTTTCGTATGGCTACACCTTC.

The rearrangement joins TRBV9 to TRBJ2-1; tentative D call: TRBD1 (6 bases). Germline CDR1 reads SGDLS; CDR2 reads YYNGEE. The CDR3 sequence is 13 residues long. Trimming shortened V by 3 bases and J by 7 bases, and 11 bases separated the two germline ends. The CDR3, as DNA: TGTGCCAGCAGCGGCGCAGGGGAGAATGAGCAGTTCTTC. Encoded protein: CASSGAGENEQFF.

This chain connects TRBV9 to TRBJ2-1; a possible D gene is TRBD1 (6 bases). V was pared by 4 bases and J by 10 bases, with 21 bases between. This CDR3 is 15 amino acids long. Germline CDR1 SGDLS, CDR2 YYNGEE. CDR3: CASSSGHRGMEEQFF. The CDR3 DNA reads as TGTGCCAGCAGCTCGGGACATCGAGGTATGGAGGAGCAGTTCTTC.

The V call is TRBV7-9, the J call TRBJ2-7, with 8 nucleotides matching TRBD1. V was clipped by 2 bases and J by 3 bases; unmatched bases: 9. In germline, CDR1 is SEHNR, CDR2 FQNEAQ (reference sequence). This CDR3 has 16 residues. The CDR3 DNA follows: TGTGCCAGCAGCTTAAGGCAGGGGGCAAAATTCTACGAGCAGTACTTC. Residues: CASSLRQGAKFYEQYF.

The chain couples TRBV12-5 to TRBJ2-3; possibly TRBD2 for D (5 bases). The CDR3 loop spans 12 amino acids. V was cut by 6 bases and J by 6 bases, with 10 bases left in between. Germline assignment: CDR1 LGHNT and CDR2 FRNRAP. CDR3 sequence reads: CASGTGEDTQYF. In DNA form, the CDR3 reads TGTGCTAGTGGCACCGGGGAGGATACGCAGTATTTT.